This TCR beta chain was identified in a study of T cell repertoires in cytomegalovirus infection. The CDR3 runs 15 residues. The germline CDR1 and CDR2 sequences are SGHVS and FNYEAQ. Trimming took off 4 bases at V and 1 base at J, with 13 bases between the two ends. Ten or more counts support this clonotype. TCRdb reprocessed the reads via MiXCR and lists one record per CDR3 protein. The sample carries a few hundred thousand distinct CDR3 sequences, roughly 9% recorded once. This clonotype was obtained from a human donor in good health (CMV status not recorded). Some clones in this sample may be carry-over from other donors' samples. Sample: PBMCs. The V gene is TRBV7-6, the J gene TRBJ1-1; possibly TRBD1 for D (6 bases). The CDR3 loop reads CASSSGQSQNTEAFF. The CDR3 region has the DNA TGTGCCAGCAGCTCAGGACAGTCCCAGAACACTGAAGCTTTCTTT. Full variable domain (outside the CDR3, taken from reference TRBV7-6 and TRBJ1-1): GAGVSQSPRYKVTKRGQDVALRCDPISGHVSLYWYRQALGQGPEFLTYFNYEAQQDKSGLPNDRFSAERPEGSISTLTIQRTEQRDSAMYRCASSSGQSQNTEAFFGQGTRLTVV.